This T cell receptor (beta chain) is from a study of cytomegalovirus exposure and HLA in healthy donors. The PCR was carried out with 60 Vbeta primers and 13 Jbeta primers. Clones were sequenced by immunoSEQ multiplex PCR, and TCRdb holds only the in-frame ones, with some missing. The data show some 140,000 clones, roughly 72% seen once. This sequence originates from a man aged 25 to 40 in good health and CMV-seronegative. Sequenced input: PBMCs.

This chain's CDR3 is CASSASKDSEKLFF. The CDR3, as DNA: TGTGCCAGCAGCGCCTCTAAGGACAGTGAAAAACTGTTTTTT. This chain uses TRBV9 with TRBJ1-4, with D tentatively TRBD1 (6 bases). Germline lookup yields CDR1 SGDLS and CDR2 YYNGEE. The CDR3 consists of 14 residues. Trimming took 3 bases from V and 7 from J, leaving 13 bases between them.